This T cell receptor (beta chain) appears in the sequencing data of a study of cytomegalovirus exposure and HLA in healthy donors. Overall study context: Samples from HLA-typed donors yielded some 85 million unique TCRs in an early data release.

The PCR ran on 60 Vbeta and 13 Jbeta primers. The assay was immunoSEQ multiplex PCR, and TCRdb's table has in-frame clones only and misses some. The sample lists about 140,000 clones; around 79% were seen once. For this clone: As yet, its antigen is unknown.

Study conclusions and caveats: Previously analyzed data showed that most TCR beta V segments were productive at a frequency of about 87% or about 30%.

Germline CDR1 reads MGHRA; CDR2 reads YSYEKL. V lost 5 bases and J lost 4; bases outside the gene matches: 6. This CDR3 comprises 15 residues. Sample: PBMCs. This TCR derives from a man aged 35 to 55 in good health and CMV-seropositive. The gene calls are TRBV4-1 and TRBJ2-7; 12 bases match TRBD2. The CDR3 DNA follows: TGCGCCAGCAGCGCCAGGACTAGCGGGAAGTACGAGCAGTACTTC. Amino acids: CASSARTSGKYEQYF.